This T cell receptor (beta chain) was sequenced for a study of blood T cell repertoires in COVID-19. About the study: Spain, Italy and the United States supplied samples that represented acute and convalescent COVID-19.

V dropped 2 bases and J dropped 8; count of bases not matched to a gene: 15. Germline values: CDR1 SQVTM, CDR2 ANQGSEA. CDR3 size: 16 residues. Seattle-derived patients entered the study during active infection and were followed longitudinally. Authors' methods: Researchers report that nucleated cell counts were estimated from reference gene primer amplification. Profiling relied on immunoSEQ multiplex PCR, and the TCRdb table lists in-frame clones only, not all of them. V, J and clone size derive from that table, while D and trimming were established from the DNA sequence. The data show fewer than 650,000 clones, roughly 91% seen once.

V usage is TRBV29-1 and J usage is TRBJ2-1; 7 nucleotides line up with TRBD2. The sequencing sample was made of peripheral blood. The source of this sequence is a woman aged 45 to 65 with COVID-19, enrolled during active disease. The CDR3 here is CSVEMASGPFVDEQFF. CDR3 in DNA: TGCAGCGTTGAAATGGCTAGCGGCCCATTTGTGGATGAGCAGTTCTTC.